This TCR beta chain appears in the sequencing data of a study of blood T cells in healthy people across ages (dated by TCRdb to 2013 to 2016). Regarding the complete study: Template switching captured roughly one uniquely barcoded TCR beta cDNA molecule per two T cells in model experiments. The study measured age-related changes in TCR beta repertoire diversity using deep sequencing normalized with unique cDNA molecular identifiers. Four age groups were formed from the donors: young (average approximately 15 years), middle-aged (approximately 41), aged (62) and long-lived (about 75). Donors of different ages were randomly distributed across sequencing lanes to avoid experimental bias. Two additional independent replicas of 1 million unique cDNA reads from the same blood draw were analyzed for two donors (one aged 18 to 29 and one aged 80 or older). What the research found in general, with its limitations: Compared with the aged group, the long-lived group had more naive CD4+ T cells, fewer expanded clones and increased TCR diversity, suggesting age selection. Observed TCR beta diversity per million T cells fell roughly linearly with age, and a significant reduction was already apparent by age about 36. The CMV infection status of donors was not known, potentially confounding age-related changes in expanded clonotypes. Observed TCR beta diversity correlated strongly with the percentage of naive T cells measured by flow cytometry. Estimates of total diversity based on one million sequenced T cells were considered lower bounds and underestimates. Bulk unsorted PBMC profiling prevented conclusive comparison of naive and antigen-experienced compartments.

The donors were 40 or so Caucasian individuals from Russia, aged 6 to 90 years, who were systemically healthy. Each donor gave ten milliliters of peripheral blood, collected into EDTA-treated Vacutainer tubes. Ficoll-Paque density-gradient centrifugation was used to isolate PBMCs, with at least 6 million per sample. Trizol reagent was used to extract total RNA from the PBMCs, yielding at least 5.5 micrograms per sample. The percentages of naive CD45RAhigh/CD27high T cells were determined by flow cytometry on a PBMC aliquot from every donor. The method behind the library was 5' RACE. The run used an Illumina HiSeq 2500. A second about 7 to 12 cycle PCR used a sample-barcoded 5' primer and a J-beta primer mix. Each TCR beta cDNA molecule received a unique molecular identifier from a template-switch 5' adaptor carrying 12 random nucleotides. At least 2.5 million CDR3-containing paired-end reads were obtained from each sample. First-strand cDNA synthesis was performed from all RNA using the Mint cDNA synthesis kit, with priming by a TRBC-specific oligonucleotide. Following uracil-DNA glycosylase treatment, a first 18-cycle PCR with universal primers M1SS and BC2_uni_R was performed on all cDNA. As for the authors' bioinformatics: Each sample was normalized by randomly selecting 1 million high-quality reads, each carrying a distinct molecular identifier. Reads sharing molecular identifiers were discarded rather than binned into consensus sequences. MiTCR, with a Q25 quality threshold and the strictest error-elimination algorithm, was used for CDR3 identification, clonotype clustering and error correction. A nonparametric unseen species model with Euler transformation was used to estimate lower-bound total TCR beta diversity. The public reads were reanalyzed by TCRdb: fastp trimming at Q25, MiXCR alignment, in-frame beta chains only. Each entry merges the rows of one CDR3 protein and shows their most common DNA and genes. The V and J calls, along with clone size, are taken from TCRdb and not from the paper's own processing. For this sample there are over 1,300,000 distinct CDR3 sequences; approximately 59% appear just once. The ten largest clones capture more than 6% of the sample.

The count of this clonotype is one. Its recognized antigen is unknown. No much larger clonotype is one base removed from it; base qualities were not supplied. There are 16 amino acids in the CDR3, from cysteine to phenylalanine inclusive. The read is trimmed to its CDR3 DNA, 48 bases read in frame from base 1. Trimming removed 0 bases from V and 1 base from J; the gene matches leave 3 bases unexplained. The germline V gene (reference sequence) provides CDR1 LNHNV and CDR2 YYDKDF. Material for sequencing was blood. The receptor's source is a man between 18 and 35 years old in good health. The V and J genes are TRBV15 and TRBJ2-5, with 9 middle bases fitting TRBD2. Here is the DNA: TGTGCCACCAGCAGAGATTGGCGGGGGGGCCAAGAGACCCAGTACTTC. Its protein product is CATSRDWRGGQETQYF.